The rows below give T cell receptor beta chains drawn from one sample of a study of blood T cells in healthy people across ages. TCRdb processed the 5' RACE reads anew with MiXCR; each CDR3 protein has one entry. The sample lists 630,000 or so distinct CDR3 sequences; roughly 30% were seen once. The specimen sequenced was blood. Source of these receptors: an elderly woman in good health. The CDR3 runs from the conserved cysteine through the conserved F or W. Each record gives: V gene, D gene, J gene, clone size, CDR3 DNA, CDR3 protein. D genes are given only for firm matches. Size is stated for part of the rows, as once, few or many counts, or as a class when the clone is expanded.

TRBV12-3/TRBV12-4	-	TRBJ1-5	many	TGTGCCAGCACCCTAGGCAGGAACAGCAATCAGCCCCAGCATTTT	CASTLGRNSNQPQHF
TRBV7-2	-	TRBJ2-1	-	TGTGCCAGCAGGCTTAACTGGGACAATGAGCAGTTCTTC	CASRLNWDNEQFF
TRBV6-2/TRBV6-3	-	TRBJ2-3	many	TGTGCCAGCTCTCCCCAACGCCCGCGCGATACGCAGTATTTT	CASSPQRPRDTQYF
TRBV5-1	-	TRBJ1-1	-	TGCGCCAGCAGCCTGTCGGGGGCTTACACTGAAGCTTTCTTT	CASSLSGAYTEAFF
TRBV28	-	TRBJ2-5	many	TGTGCCAGCAGACCCATGACAGGCCCCATAGGGGAGACCCAGTACTTC	CASRPMTGPIGETQYF
TRBV7-3	-	TRBJ2-1	few	TGTGCCAGCAGCTTGGCGAGGGGTGAGCAGTTCTTC	CASSLARGEQFF
TRBV15	-	TRBJ1-1	many	TGTGCCACCACAGCCCAACCCCAGGGGAGGACTGAAGCTTTCTTT	CATTAQPQGRTEAFF
TRBV19	TRBD1	TRBJ1-1	-	TGTGCCACGAACAGGGGGCGCGGTGTCACTGAAGCTTTCTTT	CATNRGRGVTEAFF
TRBV27	-	TRBJ1-1	-	TGTGCCAGCAGGATTACGGGGAACACTGAAGCTTTCTTT	CASRITGNTEAFF
TRBV28	-	TRBJ1-5	-	TGTGCCAGCACCCTGTCCATAAATCAGCCCCAGCATTTT	CASTLSINQPQHF
TRBV5-4	-	TRBJ2-7	many	TGTGCCAGCAGCTTCTGCACACCTCCCCTCTCCTACGAGCAGTACTTC	CASSFCTPPLSYEQYF
TRBV20-1	TRBD2	TRBJ2-1	many	TGCAGTGCTAGGGATGACGATTTGCGGGGGGCCTCCTACAATGAGCAGTTCTTC	CSARDDDLRGASYNEQFF
TRBV9	-	TRBJ1-1	few	TGTGCCAGCAGCGCCCAGGTCCTGAACACTGAAGCTTTCTTT	CASSAQVLNTEAFF
TRBV10-3	-	TRBJ1-1	many	TGTGCCATCAGTGACACCGCAGGTGTGAACACTGAAGCTTTCTTT	CAISDTAGVNTEAFF
TRBV27	-	TRBJ2-7	few	TGTGCCAGCAGTTTGGGCGGTGACTGGGCCTACGAGCAGTACTTC	CASSLGGDWAYEQYF
TRBV25-1	-	TRBJ1-5	many	TGTGCCAGCAGTGAAATGGGCAATCAGCCCCAGCATTTT	CASSEMGNQPQHF
TRBV20-1	-	TRBJ2-5	-	TGCAGTGCTAGCGCGGGACGGGGCGTCCAAGAGACCCAGTACTTC	CSASAGRGVQETQYF
TRBV6-1	-	TRBJ2-7	many	TGTGCCAGCAGTGAAACGGTCCGGGCGGGCTCCTACGAGCAGTACTTC	CASSETVRAGSYEQYF
TRBV28	-	TRBJ2-6	-	TGTGCCAGCAGTCTCTCGTCTGGGACCAACGTCCTGACTTTC	CASSLSSGTNVLTF
TRBV5-1	-	TRBJ1-6	many	TGCGCCAGCAGCTCCACATGGGATTCACCCCTCCACTTT	CASSSTWDSPLHF
TRBV4-2	-	TRBJ2-5	many	TGTGCCAGCAGCCTCACGCCAGGGCGCCAAGAGACCCAGTACTTC	CASSLTPGRQETQYF
TRBV5-1	TRBD1	TRBJ1-6	few	TGCGCCAGCAGCGAGTTACAGGGGGGAGTCGGTTCACCCCTCCACTTT	CASSELQGGVGSPLHF
TRBV7-9	-	TRBJ1-2	-	TGTGCCAGCAGCACGGGATTCCCGACCCGACTGGATGGCTACACCTTC	CASSTGFPTRLDGYTF
TRBV5-1	TRBD1	TRBJ1-2	-	TGCGCCAGCAGCCCGGAGTGGGACAGGGGCCATGGCTACACCTTC	CASSPEWDRGHGYTF
TRBV6-5	-	TRBJ1-5	many	TGTGCCAGCAGCCCCGGTAGGGTTCAGCCCCAGCATTTT	CASSPGRVQPQHF
TRBV2	TRBD1	TRBJ1-1	-	TGTGCCAGCAGTGAGACAGGGGGGCCGGTTTTTGAGGCTTTCTTT	CASSETGGPVFEAFF
TRBV6-5	-	TRBJ1-4	-	TGTGCCAGCAGTGAGAACAGAGCAACTAATGAAAAACTGTTTTTT	CASSENRATNEKLFF
TRBV5-1	-	TRBJ2-1	-	TGCGCCAGCAGCTTGTTCCAAGGGGAGCAGTTCTTC	CASSLFQGEQFF
TRBV3-1	-	TRBJ2-3	many	TGTGCCAGCAGCCAAAGGCGATCCACAGATACGCAGTATTTT	CASSQRRSTDTQYF
TRBV30	-	TRBJ1-2	-	TGTGCCTGGAGGAGCTATGGCTACACCTTC	CAWRSYGYTF
TRBV20-1	-	TRBJ1-2	many	TGCAGTGCTAGTTACAGGGCGAACTATGGCTACACCTTC	CSASYRANYGYTF
TRBV7-2	-	TRBJ1-2	many	TGTGCCAGCAGCTTCGAAATCCTCCAGGCGGGCGATCATGGCTACACCTTC	CASSFEILQAGDHGYTF
TRBV11-2	-	TRBJ2-4	once	TGTGCCAGCAGCCGACCGGGACGAGCTTATGAGCAGTACTTC	CASSRPGRAYEQYF
TRBV15	-	TRBJ1-4	-	TGTACCACCAGCAGAGATCCGGGGGCGGGTGAAAAACTGTTTTTT	CTTSRDPGAGEKLFF
TRBV7-9	-	TRBJ2-3	-	TGTGCCAGCAGCCTGCGTTATGGGGGGGCCACAGATACGCAGTATTTT	CASSLRYGGATDTQYF
TRBV20-1	TRBD1	TRBJ1-1	many	TGCAGTGTTAATAGGGACAGGTTTAACACTGAAGCTTTCTTT	CSVNRDRFNTEAFF
TRBV7-2	TRBD2	TRBJ2-5	-	TGTGCCAGCAGCTTAGCTCCTAGCGGGACAGAGACCCAGTACTTC	CASSLAPSGTETQYF
TRBV20-1	-	TRBJ1-5	many	TGCAGTGCTATTGCGCAGGCCAATCAGCCCCAGCATTTT	CSAIAQANQPQHF
TRBV20-1	-	TRBJ1-6	many	TGCAGTGCCCCAACGAATGATTATAATTCACCCCTCCACTTT	CSAPTNDYNSPLHF
TRBV5-1	-	TRBJ1-5	few	TGCGCCAGCAGCTTGGGTGAGGTCCATCAGCCCCAGCATTTT	CASSLGEVHQPQHF
TRBV4-1	-	TRBJ2-1	many	TGCGCCAGCAGCCCTCCACCCGAAGTGCACTCCTACAATGAGCAGTTCTTC	CASSPPPEVHSYNEQFF
TRBV2	-	TRBJ1-5	many	TGTGCCAGCAGTGTGGGGAGGGTCAGCAATCAGCCCCAGCATTTT	CASSVGRVSNQPQHF
TRBV6-5	-	TRBJ2-1	few	TGTGCCAGCAGTTACGAAGGTCGGGGCCTGCACAATGAGCAGTTCTTC	CASSYEGRGLHNEQFF
TRBV28	TRBD2	TRBJ2-3	-	TGTGCCAGCAGTCCTTATGGGCGGGGGGTCACAGATACGCAGTATTTT	CASSPYGRGVTDTQYF
TRBV20-1	-	TRBJ2-5	-	TGCAGTGCTAGATCCCCCGGTGAGCAGTACTTC	CSARSPGEQYF
TRBV6-1	TRBD1	TRBJ2-5	many	TGTGCCAGCAGTGATGGACAGGGCGTAGAGACCCAGTACTTC	CASSDGQGVETQYF
TRBV20-1	-	TRBJ2-7	-	TGCAGTGCTAGCTTTTACTACGAGCAGTACTTC	CSASFYYEQYF
TRBV5-1	-	TRBJ2-1	-	TGCGCCAGCAGCTCCCTAGCGAAGGATGAGCAGTTCTTC	CASSSLAKDEQFF
TRBV15	-	TRBJ2-2	few	TGTGCCACCAGCAGGGAGAGGACCCACAACACCGGGGAGCTGTTTTTT	CATSRERTHNTGELFF